What follows is one TCR beta chain and its context. Profiling relied on immunoSEQ multiplex PCR, and the TCRdb table lists in-frame clones only, not all of them. The sample records about 120,000 clones, almost 95% being singletons. The entry originates in a study of control samples from healthy donors and cancer patients. Germline V CDR1 and CDR2: MGHRA, YSYEKL. This CDR3 spans 17 amino acids. The V and J ends lost 2 bases and 5 bases respectively, with 21 bases between them. The source material was PBMCs. This TCR was sampled from a man older than 75 with head and neck cancer. The genes are TRBV4-1 and TRBJ2-5; no firm D call. CDR3 coding DNA: TGCGCCAGCAGCCAAATCGGCTTACCCGGACGTGGTGAGACCCAGTACTTC. It is translated as CASSQIGLPGRGETQYF.